This T cell receptor (beta chain) stems from a study of response to subunit inactivated influenza vaccine. Study results and limitations: Researchers suggested that each seasonal influenza vaccination recruits few new T cells.

In germline, CDR1 is SEHNR, CDR2 FQNEAQ (reference sequence). Trimming removed 1 base from V and 5 bases from J, with 14 bases in between. The CDR3 loop spans 15 amino acids. At least ten counts were recorded for this clonotype. Its antigen is still unknown. Each CDR3 protein is one row after TCRdb ran MiXCR on the RT-PCR reads. The sample records around 490,000 distinct CDR3 sequences, approximately 7.7% being singletons. This rearrangement joins TRBV7-9 to TRBJ2-5; no clear D gene. The sequences come from PBMCs from blood, collected less than 30 months after vaccination. This TCR derives from a man aged 45 to 75 who received an inactivated influenza vaccine. As DNA, the CDR3 is TGTGCCAGCAGCTTAGTGGGCTTAGGAGACGAGACCCAGTACTTC. Protein sequence: CASSLVGLGDETQYF.